One and the same sample provided the 25 T cell receptor beta chains below, sequenced in a study of cytomegalovirus exposure and HLA in healthy donors. 60 Vbeta and 13 Jbeta primers were used in PCR. Only in-frame clones appear in the TCRdb table, and some are missing; sequencing was by immunoSEQ multiplex PCR. Altogether 100,000 to 150,000 clones are present, roughly 80% being singletons, with the ten largest covering roughly 20%. Input material: PBMCs. Receptors were obtained from a man between 18 and 35 years old in good health and CMV-seropositive.

This chain links TRBV2 with TRBJ1-3, with TRBD1 matching 9 bases. CDR3 size: 16 residues. Germline loops: CDR1 SNHLY, CDR2 FYNNEI. V dropped 4 bases and J dropped 13; count of bases not matched to a gene: 17. The CDR3 is CASSGSSMGTGFGIYF. The CDR3 nucleotides are TGTGCCAGCAGTGGGTCCTCGATGGGGACAGGGTTTGGAATATATTTT.

This clone was seen a few times. The V call is TRBV6-5, the J call TRBJ2-3; D is perhaps TRBD2 (7 bases). Germline V CDR1 and CDR2: MNHEY, SVGAGI. V dropped 6 bases and J dropped 3 bases, with 13 bases sitting between them. This CDR3 spans 14 amino acids. CDR3 nucleotide sequence: TGTGCCAGCAGACTGGGGGGGCCAACAGATACGCAGTATTTT. This translates into CASRLGGPTDTQYF.

This clone was observed once. V usage is TRBV30 and J usage is TRBJ1-1; 8 bases agree with TRBD1. Germline CDR1 is GTSNPN and CDR2 is SVGIG (reference sequence). Trimming took 2 bases from V and 4 from J; bases not matched to a gene: 15. The CDR3 loop spans 17 amino acids. CDR3 coding DNA: TGTGCCTGGAGTCTTCGATCACTCCGGGACAGGTTCACTGAAGCTTTCTTT. As protein: CAWSLRSLRDRFTEAFF.

This clone was picked up a small number of times. V usage is TRBV18 and J usage is TRBJ1-1, with D perhaps matching TRBD1 (6 bases). The length of the CDR3 is 14 residues. Germline V CDR1 and CDR2: KGHSH, LQKENI. Trimming took off 3 bases at V and 5 bases at J, with 13 bases between the two ends. The DNA for the CDR3 is TGTGCCAGCTCACCTCAACAGGGAGGGACTGAAGCTTTCTTT. It specifies CASSPQQGGTEAFF. Complete variable domain (other parts from reference TRBV18 and TRBJ1-1): NAGVMQNPRHLVRRRGQEARLRCSPMKGHSHVYWYRQLPEEGLKFMVYLQKENIIDESGMPKERFSAEFPKEGPSILRIQQVVRGDSAAYFCASSPQQGGTEAFFGQGTRLTVV.

The chain recombines TRBV5-1 with TRBJ2-1, with 7 positions matching TRBD1. From germline, CDR1 is SGHRS and CDR2 YFSETQ. The V segment lost 4 bases and the J segment 8 bases; nucleotides outside the gene matches: 12. The CDR3 covers 15 residues. CDR3 sequence reads: CASSARQGLLDEQFF. CDR3 coding DNA: TGCGCCAGCAGCGCCCGACAGGGTCTTCTGGATGAGCAGTTCTTC.

This clone appeared a single time. This chain uses TRBV6-1 with TRBJ1-3, with D unresolved. Germline CDR1 MNHNS, CDR2 SASEGT. V was cut by 7 bases and J by 0 bases, with 4 bases left in between. This CDR3 comprises 12 residues. This CDR3 is CASIYSGNTIYF. In nucleotides, the CDR3 is TGTGCCAGCATATACTCTGGAAACACCATATATTTT.

The chain combines TRBV7-3 with TRBJ2-3, with 11 bases matching TRBD2. CDR3 length equals 18 residues. Trimming cost V 5 bases and J 3 bases; bases outside gene matches: 13. CDR1 SGHTA and CDR2 FQGTGA come from the germline V gene. The CDR3 coding sequence is TGTGCCAGCAGCCTACCGAGAATTAGCGGGGGGGTGACAGATACGCAGTATTTT. This codes for CASSLPRISGGVTDTQYF.

In its sample, this clone was seen once. The CDR3 bases are TGTGCCAGCAGCACAACAGGGGAAACTGAAAAACTGTTTTTT. Translating it yields CASSTTGETEKLFF. The rearrangement uses TRBV7-9 and TRBJ1-4, with 7 nucleotides matching TRBD1. Losses at the gene ends were 5 bases for V and 7 bases for J; bases not matched to a gene: 7. The CDR3 extends over 14 amino acids. Germline V gene data show CDR1 as SEHNR and CDR2 as FQNEAQ (reference sequence).

This chain joins TRBV25-1 and TRBJ1-6; a possible D gene is TRBD1 (6 bases). Between the trimmed V and J ends, which lost 7 bases and 7 bases, there was a span of 23 bases. The germline V gene encodes CDR1 MGHDK and CDR2 SYGVNS. CDR3 length: 17 amino acids. The CDR3 reads CASTGTSLSSRNSPLHF. The CDR3 DNA follows: TGTGCCAGCACTGGGACATCCCTTTCAAGTAGAAATTCACCCCTCCACTTT.

Here the CDR3 reads CASSSGGGYGYTF. CDR3 coding DNA: TGTGCCAGCAGCTCGGGGGGGGGCTATGGCTACACCTTC. This chain links TRBV6-5 with TRBJ1-2; maybe TRBD1 (5 bases). V was shortened by 6 bases and J by 4 bases, with 12 bases between the two germline ends. There are 13 residues in the CDR3. Germline V CDR1 and CDR2: MNHEY, SVGAGI.

This clone was observed a single time. V usage is TRBV6-6 and J usage is TRBJ1-3; D not certain. V was cut by 6 bases and J by 3 bases, with 12 bases left in between. The CDR3 totals 14 residues. Germline V gives CDR1 MNHNY, CDR2 SVGAGI (reference sequence). The CDR3 DNA reads TGTGCCAGCAGCCCCCTAGGTGGTGGAAACACCATATATTTT. It codes for CASSPLGGGNTIYF.

The V call is TRBV5-1, the J call TRBJ1-1, with unresolved D. The germline V gene encodes CDR1 SGHRS and CDR2 YFSETQ. The CDR3 is made up of 13 amino acids. The ends were cut back, 0 bases at V and 3 bases at J, with 6 bases in the middle. This chain's CDR3 is CASSLVPDTEAFF. The CDR3 DNA reads TGCGCCAGCAGCTTGGTTCCCGACACTGAAGCTTTCTTT.

The chain links TRBV19 to TRBJ2-3, with 14 bases matching TRBD2. Trimming took 5 bases from V and 2 from J; bases not matched to a gene: 9. The CDR3 is 18 residues long. In germline, CDR1 is LNHDA, CDR2 SQIVND (reference sequence). CDR3 protein: CASSFGLAGGVPTDTQYF. CDR3 DNA sequence: TGTGCCAGTAGTTTCGGACTAGCGGGGGGCGTCCCCACAGATACGCAGTATTTT.

The chain employs TRBV5-1 and TRBJ1-1; D is unclear. The germline V gene encodes CDR1 SGHRS and CDR2 YFSETQ. The CDR3 consists of 15 residues. V dropped 3 bases and J dropped 1 base, with 13 bases sitting between them. The CDR3 coding sequence is TGCGCCAGCAGCTCCACGAGGGAGGGGAACACTGAAGCTTTCTTT. It yields the protein CASSSTREGNTEAFF.

This sequence joins TRBV15 and TRBJ1-5; TRBD1 is a possible D gene (5 bases). This CDR3 comprises 15 residues. The germline V gene has CDR1 LNHNV and CDR2 YYDKDF (reference sequence). V was trimmed by 3 bases and J by 1 base, leaving 10 bases between them. The CDR3 DNA reads as TGTGCCACCAGCAGGAGCCGACAGAGCAATCAGCCCCAGCATTTT. Protein: CATSRSRQSNQPQHF.

The V and J genes are TRBV7-9 and TRBJ1-2, with D maybe TRBD1 (5 bases). V was trimmed by 5 bases and J by 8 bases, leaving 18 bases between them. CDR3 length: 14 residues. The germline CDR1 and CDR2 sequences are SEHNR and FQNEAQ (reference sequence). The CDR3: CASSGADGGFGYTF. The CDR3 DNA reads TGTGCCAGCAGCGGGGCCGACGGGGGGTTCGGCTACACCTTC.

This clone was picked up one time. CDR3 protein: CASSLGGLAVEQFF. As DNA, the CDR3 is TGTGCCAGCAGCTTGGGGGGACTAGCAGTAGAGCAGTTCTTC. The genes are TRBV5-6 and TRBJ2-1; 9 bases align to TRBD2. This CDR3 has 14 amino acids. Germline lookup yields CDR1 SGHDT and CDR2 YYEEEE. The J segment lost 10 bases and the V segment lost 0 bases, leaving 5 bases of the junction unmatched.

The CDR3 DNA reads as TGTGCCAGCAGTGGGACTTCTCCTCGAAATGAGCAGTTCTTC. Its protein is CASSGTSPRNEQFF. The chain links TRBV6-1 to TRBJ2-1; perhaps TRBD2 as D (5 bases). Looked up from germline, CDR1 is MNHNS and CDR2 is SASEGT. This CDR3 contains 14 residues. V dropped 4 bases and J dropped 7 bases, with 14 bases sitting between them.

As for this clone: One end of the junction is discordant with germline, which a read error may explain. The CDR3: CASSLVGKPHVF. For the CDR3, the DNA is TGTGCCAGCAGCTTAGTGGGCAAACCTCATGTATTT. The genes are TRBV11-2 and TRBJ1-6; the D is unclear. Germline V lookup: CDR1 SGHAT, CDR2 FQNNGV. CDR3 length: 12 amino acids.

J is TRBJ2-5 and V is TRBV5-6; D may be TRBD2 (5 bases). The germline gives CDR1 SGHDT, CDR2 YYEEEE. V gave up 4 bases and J gave up 3 bases, with 13 bases separating them. The CDR3 extends over 14 amino acids. CDR3: CASSREGTEETQYF. The CDR3 coding sequence is TGTGCCAGCAGCCGGGAAGGTACCGAAGAGACCCAGTACTTC.

V gene TRBV7-9 combines with J gene TRBJ1-3; D unresolved. Trimming left V 0 bases short and J 1 base short, with 10 bases between. This CDR3 contains 16 residues. The germline CDR1 and CDR2 sequences are SEHNR and FQNEAQ (reference sequence). CDR3 residues: CASSLAARVSGNTIYF. The CDR3 nucleotides are TGTGCCAGCAGCTTAGCGGCGCGGGTGTCTGGAAACACCATATATTTT.

The chain has TRBV30 and TRBJ1-3, with 7 positions matching TRBD1. This CDR3 contains 19 residues. J was trimmed by 0 bases and V by 1 base; bases with no gene match: 15. CDR1 is GTSNPN, CDR2 SVGIG, per germline (reference sequence). The CDR3 is CAWSGRTGELFGSGNTIYF. CDR3 sequence (DNA): TGTGCCTGGAGTGGCCGGACAGGTGAATTGTTTGGCTCTGGAAACACCATATATTTT.

This chain links TRBV7-3 with TRBJ1-1; weak D call: TRBD1 (5 bases). Trimming pared 6 bases from V and 3 bases from J, leaving 14 bases between. CDR3 length: 14 amino acids. Per the germline V gene, CDR1 is SGHTA and CDR2 is FQGTGA. This CDR3 is CASSPMGGDTEAFF. CDR3 in DNA: TGTGCCAGCAGTCCGATGGGGGGGGACACTGAAGCTTTCTTT.

This clone was detected only a few times. DNA for the CDR3: TGTGCCAGCAGTTACTCCTGGGGGCCCTACGAGCAGTACTTC. Amino acid sequence: CASSYSWGPYEQYF. The chain combines TRBV6-6 with TRBJ2-7; possibly TRBD1 for D (6 bases). The CDR3 consists of 14 residues. The germline gives CDR1 MNHNY, CDR2 SVGAGI (reference sequence). V gave up 0 bases and J gave up 2 bases, with 8 bases separating them.

The J gene is TRBJ2-7, the V gene TRBV11-3, with TRBD1 as a possible D gene (6 bases). The V gene lost 3 bases and the J gene lost 3 bases, with 15 bases spanning the gap. Germline CDR1 reads SGHNT; CDR2 reads YENEEA. CDR3 length equals 15 residues. DNA for the CDR3: TGTGCCAGCAGCTTGGGGGCAGCCGGATACTACGAGCAGTACTTC. Protein: CASSLGAAGYYEQYF. Full variable domain (outside the CDR3, taken from reference TRBV11-3 and TRBJ2-7): EAGVVQSPRYKIIEKKQPVAFWCNPISGHNTLYWYLQNLGQGPELLIRYENEEAVDDSQLPKDRFSAERLKGVDSTLKIQPAELGDSAVYLCASSLGAAGYYEQYFGPGTRLTVT.